The 3 T cell receptor beta chains below were found in one sample sequenced in a study of blood T cell repertoires in COVID-19. Sequencing was performed with immunoSEQ multiplex PCR; in TCRdb, only in-frame clones are kept and a portion is missing. Here the sample spans under 40,000 clones, around 86% being singletons. Sequenced sample: peripheral blood. These receptors all come from a woman of 80 years or more with active or convalescent COVID-19.

V usage is TRBV18 and J usage is TRBJ1-1; D not resolved. Trimming removed 4 bases at V and 0 bases at J, with 9 bases between. The CDR3 sequence is 14 residues long. The germline V gene encodes CDR1 KGHSH and CDR2 LQKENI. CDR3: CASSRESMNTEAFF. CDR3 coding DNA: TGTGCCAGCTCACGAGAGTCTATGAACACTGAAGCTTTCTTT.

This clone was seen only once. The chain couples TRBV5-4 to TRBJ1-2; 8 nucleotides match TRBD1. With V trimmed by 5 bases and J by 5 bases, 5 bases remained unmatched. Germline V gene lookup returns CDR1 SGHNT and CDR2 YYREEE (reference sequence). The CDR3 totals 13 residues. The CDR3 protein is CASSYDRGYGYTF. DNA of the CDR3: TGTGCCAGCAGTTACGACAGGGGTTATGGCTACACCTTC. Filled out from reference TRBV5-4 and TRBJ1-2, the complete variable domain reads ETGVTQSPTHLIKTRGQQVTLRCSSQSGHNTVSWYQQALGQGPQFIFQYYREEENGRGNFPPRFSGLQFPNYSSELNVNALELDDSALYLCASSYDRGYGYTFGSGTRLTVV.

The chain recombines TRBV28 with TRBJ1-1; D unclear. Germline CDR1 and CDR2: MDHEN and SYDVKM. The V end was cut by 3 bases, the J end by 8 bases, with 10 bases between. The CDR3 is made up of 12 amino acids. The CDR3 sequence: CASSFVGKEAFF. The CDR3 DNA sequence: TGTGCCAGCAGTTTTGTCGGTAAGGAAGCTTTCTTT.